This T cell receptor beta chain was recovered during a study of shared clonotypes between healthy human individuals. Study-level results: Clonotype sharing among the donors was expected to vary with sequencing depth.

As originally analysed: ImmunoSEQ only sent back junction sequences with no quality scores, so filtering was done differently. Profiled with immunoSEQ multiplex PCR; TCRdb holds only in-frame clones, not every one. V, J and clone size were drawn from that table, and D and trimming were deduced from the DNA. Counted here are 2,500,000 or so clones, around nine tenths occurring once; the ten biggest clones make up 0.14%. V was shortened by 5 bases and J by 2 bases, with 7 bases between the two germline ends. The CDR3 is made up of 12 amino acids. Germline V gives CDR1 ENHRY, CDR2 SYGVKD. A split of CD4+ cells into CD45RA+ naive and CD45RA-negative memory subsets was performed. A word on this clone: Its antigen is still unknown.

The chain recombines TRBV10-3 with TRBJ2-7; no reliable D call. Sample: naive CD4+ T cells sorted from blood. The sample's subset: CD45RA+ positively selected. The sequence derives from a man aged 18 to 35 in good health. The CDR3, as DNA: TGTGCCATCAGTCGGCTAGCCTACGAGCAGTACTTC. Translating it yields CAISRLAYEQYF.